This TCR beta chain emerged from a study of blood T cell repertoires in COVID-19. Study background: Acute and convalescent COVID-19 samples came from the United States, Italy and Spain. T cells, B-cell-depleted T cells, or PBMCs provided the cDNA or gDNA that served as material.

Per the original methods: Nucleated cell counts were estimated from reference gene primer amplification. TCRdb's table, derived via immunoSEQ multiplex PCR, lists solely in-frame clones and lacks some. V and J calls and clone size are those listed in that table; D and trimming were worked out from the DNA. This sample carries about 250,000 clones, under 85% of them seen once, and the ten largest clones take more than 5.5%. The CDR3 covers 16 residues. CDR1 is MGHRA, CDR2 YSYEKL, per germline. V lost 2 bases and J 4 bases, leaving 15 bases between the germline ends. The count of this clone is one. Sequenced sample: peripheral blood. This sequence joins TRBV4-1 and TRBJ2-1, with TRBD1 as a possible D gene (5 bases). The TCR comes from a human donor in a cohort sampled during active COVID-19. The DNA for the CDR3 is TGCGCCAGCAGCCAACCCCTTGGGAACAGGTACAATGAGCAGTTCTTC. It specifies CASSQPLGNRYNEQFF.